Listed below are T cell receptor beta chains from one sample, sequenced in a study of glioma-infiltrating T cells after dendritic cell vaccination. TCRdb's table, derived via immunoSEQ multiplex PCR, lists solely in-frame clones and lacks some. Found here are approximately 100,000 clones, roughly four fifths of them singletons; the top ten hold roughly 12%. Sequenced here: blood, sampled before dendritic cell vaccination. Receptor source: a human donor with glioblastoma. Each CDR3 is given with its conserved first and last residue. A D gene is named only where the DNA matches it firmly. Rows may omit the clone size; those that give it use once, few, many or a size class.

CDR3 protein: CASRSDLDYMNTEAFF; CDR3 DNA: TGTGCCAGCAGGTCGGACTTAGATTACATGAACACTGAAGCTTTCTTT; V gene: TRBV27; clone size: NA; J gene: TRBJ1-1; D gene: NA
CDR3 protein: CAWSFQGAGYTF; CDR3 DNA: TGTGCCTGGAGTTTCCAGGGGGCTGGCTACACCTTC; V gene: TRBV30; clone size: NA; J gene: TRBJ1-2; D gene: TRBD1
CDR3 protein: CASSLYRAGQETQYF; CDR3 DNA: TGTGCCAGCAGCTTATATCGGGCAGGGCAAGAGACCCAGTACTTC; V gene: TRBV13; clone size: NA; J gene: TRBJ2-5; D gene: NA
CDR3 protein: CSARGVGYTF; CDR3 DNA: TGCAGTGCTCGGGGGGTAGGCTACACCTTC; V gene: TRBV20-1; clone size: NA; J gene: TRBJ1-2; D gene: NA
CDR3 protein: CASSMVLSNEQFF; CDR3 DNA: TGTGCCAGTAGTATGGTTCTTAGCAATGAGCAGTTCTTC; V gene: TRBV19; clone size: NA; J gene: TRBJ2-1; D gene: NA
CDR3 protein: CASSAGSYNEQFF; CDR3 DNA: TGTGCCAGCAGTGCGGGTTCTTACAATGAGCAGTTCTTC; V gene: TRBV7-6; clone size: once; J gene: TRBJ2-1; D gene: NA
CDR3 protein: CASSLVGQLDRRGYTF; CDR3 DNA: TGTGCCAGCAGCTTGGTTGGACAGCTTGATAGGAGGGGCTACACCTTC; V gene: TRBV5-4; clone size: NA; J gene: TRBJ1-2; D gene: NA
CDR3 protein: CASTSVYEQYF; CDR3 DNA: TGTGCCAGCACCTCAGTCTACGAGCAGTACTTC; V gene: TRBV6-1; clone size: NA; J gene: TRBJ2-7; D gene: NA
CDR3 protein: CASSLAGQGNEKLFF; CDR3 DNA: TGCGCCAGCAGCTTGGCGGGACAGGGTAATGAAAAACTGTTTTTT; V gene: TRBV5-1; clone size: NA; J gene: TRBJ1-4; D gene: TRBD1
CDR3 protein: CASSPTGAEAFF; CDR3 DNA: TGTGCCAGCAGCCCAACAGGGGCAGAAGCTTTCTTT; V gene: TRBV7-9; clone size: NA; J gene: TRBJ1-1; D gene: TRBD1
CDR3 protein: CASSKRGSGNTIYF; CDR3 DNA: TGTGCCAGCAGCAAACGGGGGTCCGGAAACACCATATATTTT; V gene: TRBV21-1; clone size: NA; J gene: TRBJ1-3; D gene: NA
CDR3 protein: CAWSLRGDQPQHF; CDR3 DNA: TGTGCCTGGAGTCTCAGGGGGGATCAGCCCCAGCATTTT; V gene: TRBV30; clone size: NA; J gene: TRBJ1-5; D gene: TRBD1
CDR3 protein: CASTKKPGQARSYGYTF; CDR3 DNA: TGTGCCAGCACCAAAAAGCCCGGACAGGCCCGCAGCTATGGCTACACCTTC; V gene: TRBV21-1; clone size: NA; J gene: TRBJ1-2; D gene: NA
CDR3 protein: CASRVTEYTEAFF; CDR3 DNA: TGTGCCAGCAGGGTGACAGAATACACTGAAGCTTTCTTT; V gene: TRBV27; clone size: NA; J gene: TRBJ1-1; D gene: NA
CDR3 protein: CASSGGHRGRTEAFF; CDR3 DNA: TGTGCCAGTAGTGGGGGGCACAGGGGGAGGACTGAAGCTTTCTTT; V gene: TRBV19; clone size: NA; J gene: TRBJ1-1; D gene: TRBD1
CDR3 protein: CASSLQGTEETQYF; CDR3 DNA: TGTGCCAGCAGCTTACAAGGGACAGAAGAGACCCAGTACTTC; V gene: TRBV7-2; clone size: NA; J gene: TRBJ2-5; D gene: TRBD1
CDR3 protein: CASSPRTGRRSEAFF; CDR3 DNA: TGTGCCAGCAGCCCTCGGACAGGGAGGCGTTCTGAAGCTTTCTTT; V gene: TRBV11-3; clone size: NA; J gene: TRBJ1-1; D gene: TRBD1
CDR3 protein: CSVRAPINHLYGYTF; CDR3 DNA: TGCAGCGTTCGCGCTCCCATAAACCACCTCTATGGCTACACCTTC; V gene: TRBV29-1; clone size: NA; J gene: TRBJ1-2; D gene: NA
CDR3 protein: CAWSGTGGASTEAFF; CDR3 DNA: TGTGCCTGGAGTGGGACAGGGGGCGCCTCCACTGAAGCTTTCTTT; V gene: TRBV30; clone size: NA; J gene: TRBJ1-1; D gene: TRBD1
CDR3 protein: CASSFPSGGAYNEQFF; CDR3 DNA: TGTGCCAGCAGCTTTCCTAGCGGGGGGGCCTACAATGAGCAGTTCTTC; V gene: TRBV7-6; clone size: NA; J gene: TRBJ2-1; D gene: TRBD2
CDR3 protein: CASSLSTGRRENTEAFF; CDR3 DNA: TGCGCCAGCAGCTTGTCGACAGGTCGACGGGAGAACACTGAAGCTTTCTTT; V gene: TRBV5-1; clone size: NA; J gene: TRBJ1-1; D gene: NA
CDR3 protein: CASSYSGVRASEQYF; CDR3 DNA: TGTGCCAGCAGTTACTCCGGGGTCCGTGCATCCGAGCAGTACTTC; V gene: TRBV6-5; clone size: NA; J gene: TRBJ2-7; D gene: NA